The 14 T cell receptor beta chains given below trace back to one sample, sequenced in a study of blood T cells in healthy people across ages. Sample-barcoded 5' priming and a J-beta primer mix drove a second PCR of about 7 to 11 cycles. Via MiXCR, TCRdb re-called the 5' RACE reads, giving one row per CDR3 protein. The table records 780,000 or so distinct CDR3 sequences, more than 55% of them present only once. The sequenced material came from blood. These receptors were obtained from a man aged 35-49 years in good health.

The chain recombines TRBV5-4 with TRBJ2-5, with TRBD2 identical over 7 bases. Germline lookup yields CDR1 SGHNT and CDR2 YYREEE (reference sequence). The CDR3 is 15 residues long. Trimming cost V 4 bases and J 2 bases; bases outside gene matches: 8. Written as DNA, the CDR3 is TGTGCCAGCAGCCAGAAGCGGGACCATCAAGAGACCCAGTACTTC. Protein: CASSQKRDHQETQYF.

This chain links TRBV7-9 with TRBJ2-3, with TRBD2 matching 11 bases. Germline CDR1 and CDR2: SEHNR and FQNEAQ (reference sequence). The CDR3 length is 18 residues. The ends lost 0 bases at V and 2 bases at J; junction bases unmatched: 7. This CDR3 reads CASSLAPTSGSTTDTQYF. For the CDR3, the DNA is TGTGCCAGCAGCTTAGCCCCCACTAGCGGGAGCACCACAGATACGCAGTATTTT. Complete variable domain (other parts from reference TRBV7-9 and TRBJ2-3): DTGVSQNPRHKITKRGQNVTFRCDPISEHNRLYWYRQTLGQGPEFLTYFQNEAQLEKSRLLSDRFSAERPKGSFSTLEIQRTEQGDSAMYLCASSLAPTSGSTTDTQYFGPGTRLTVL.

This clonotype appeared a single time. This sequence joins TRBV28 and TRBJ1-4; TRBD1 agrees at 7 bases. The CDR3 extends over 14 amino acids. Losses at the gene ends were 5 bases for V and 12 bases for J; bases not matched to a gene: 12. CDR1 and CDR2 from the germline V gene are MDHEN and SYDVKM. In DNA form, the CDR3 reads TGTGCCAGCAGTCGTAGGGGGCCCGGAACGGAACTGTTTTTT. Translating gives CASSRRGPGTELFF.

The rearrangement joins TRBV24-1 to TRBJ2-7, with D perhaps matching TRBD2 (6 bases). This CDR3 comprises 15 residues. Trimming left V 4 bases short and J 7 bases short, with 19 bases between. Germline assignment: CDR1 KGHDR and CDR2 SFDVKD. In nucleotides, the CDR3 is TGTGCCACCAGTGACTACCGCGGGGTGGGTAATGAGCAGTACTTC. Protein sequence: CATSDYRGVGNEQYF.

This chain connects TRBV5-1 to TRBJ2-6; unclear D gene. Germline loops: CDR1 SGHRS, CDR2 YFSETQ. CDR3 length: 16 residues. Trimming took off 4 bases at V and 0 bases at J, with 11 bases between the two ends. The CDR3 DNA sequence: TGCGCCAGCAGCCCCCCCGAAGTCTCTGGGGCCAACGTCCTGACTTTC. Translation: CASSPPEVSGANVLTF.

About this clonotype: The junction departs from the called germline gene at one end, perhaps through a read error. The chain uses TRBV6-5 and TRBJ2-3; no definite D call. Germline V gene sequence: CDR1 MNHEY, CDR2 SVGAGI. There are 12 residues in the CDR3. CDR3 in amino acids: CASSSSTDTRYF. In nucleotides, the CDR3 is TGTGCCAGCAGTTCCTCCACAGATACGCGGTATTTT.

In this sample, this clonotype turned up once. The J gene is TRBJ2-4, the V gene TRBV7-3; TRBD2 might be the D (6 bases). CDR3 length equals 16 residues. With 1 base removed from V and 5 bases from J, the gap between germline ends came to 15 bases. The germline gives CDR1 SGHTA, CDR2 FQGTGA. The DNA of the CDR3 is TGTGCCAGCAGCTTAATGTGGGCAGGAGGGGAAAACATTCAGTACTTC. Protein sequence: CASSLMWAGGENIQYF.

The rearrangement links TRBV14 to TRBJ2-7; D remains ambiguous. The J call may be wrong; the DNA end is better matched by TRBJ2-5. CDR1 is SGHDN, CDR2 FVKESK, per germline. CDR3 length equals 17 residues. CDR3 protein: CASSQGGWKVGAETQYF. The CDR3 DNA sequence: TGTGCCAGCAGCCAAGGGGGTTGGAAAGTCGGAGCAGAGACCCAGTACTTC.

This clonotype has a handful of counts. This sequence joins TRBV9 and TRBJ1-2, with a possible D match to TRBD1 (6 bases). The germline V gene has CDR1 SGDLS and CDR2 YYNGEE. The CDR3 is made up of 16 amino acids. V was clipped by 0 bases and J by 5 bases, with 17 bases between them. Here the CDR3 DNA reads TGTGCCAGCAGCGTAGATCTGGTTGGCAGGGGATATGGCTACACCTTC. It encodes CASSVDLVGRGYGYTF.

This sequence joins TRBV20-1 and TRBJ2-3; no clear D. Germline V lookup: CDR1 DFQATT, CDR2 SNEGSKA (reference sequence). The germline V and J ends were trimmed by 5 bases and 4 bases, with 10 bases remaining between them. The CDR3 totals 12 residues. Here the CDR3 reads CSALLTADTQYF. The CDR3 coding sequence is TGCAGTGCTTTGTTAACCGCAGATACGCAGTATTTT.

Regarding this clonotype: One end of the junction does not line up with germline, which may come from a read error. The chain is built from TRBV7-2 and TRBJ1-1; D gene uncertain. The CDR3 is 15 amino acids. The V gene's germline CDR1 is SGHTA and CDR2 FQGNSA. The CDR3 region has the DNA TGTGCCAGCAGCTTTTCCTCTTATATGAAGACTGAAGCTTTCTTT. Amino acid sequence: CASSFSSYMKTEAFF.

CDR3 in DNA: TGTGCCTGGAGTGTAATTGTCGGGGAGGGCTACACCTTC. This sequence encodes CAWSVIVGEGYTF. This chain joins TRBV30 and TRBJ1-2; D is unclear. With 0 bases removed from V and 8 bases from J, the gap between germline ends came to 13 bases. This CDR3 comprises 13 residues. Germline V CDR1 and CDR2: GTSNPN, SVGIG (reference sequence).

The count of this clonotype is one. The chain couples TRBV6-6 to TRBJ2-3, with D tentatively TRBD1 or TRBD2 (6 bases each). There are 15 residues in the CDR3. V dropped 5 bases and J dropped 0 bases, with 12 bases sitting between them. Per the germline V gene, CDR1 is MNHNY and CDR2 is SVGAGI (reference sequence). The DNA of the CDR3 is TGTGCCAGCAGTACACGGGGGCTTAGCACAGATACGCAGTATTTT. Its protein is CASSTRGLSTDTQYF.

This clonotype was found a few times. The rearrangement links TRBV4-3 to TRBJ2-7, with 9 bases lining up with TRBD2. This CDR3 comprises 16 residues. The J segment lost 4 bases and the V segment lost 0 bases, leaving 7 bases of the junction unmatched. From germline, CDR1 is LGHNA and CDR2 YSLEER. The DNA for the CDR3 is TGCGCCAGCAGCCAAGATAGCGGGAGATTTAATTACGAGCAGTACTTC. It is translated as CASSQDSGRFNYEQYF.